This T cell receptor (beta chain) was captured in a study of OX40 agonist ivuxolimab in advanced cancers. Study-wide background: Ivuxolimab was administered intravenously to patients at 0.01 to 10 mg/kg every 2 weeks. Study outcomes and limitations: Relative to CD4+ cells, CD8+ T cells on average had more expanded clones.

Measured with immunoSEQ multiplex PCR; TCRdb has only the in-frame clones, and not every one. The sample has around 25,000 clones; 83% are singletons. Details on this clone: The target antigen is unknown.

There are 13 residues in the CDR3. The ends were cut back, 2 bases at V and 5 bases at J, with 10 bases in the middle. Germline V gives CDR1 SGHKS, CDR2 YYEKEE (reference sequence). Sequencing was performed on CD4+ or CD8+ T cells sorted from blood, taken in a trial of the OX40 agonist ivuxolimab. The chain uses TRBV5-5 and TRBJ2-5; maybe TRBD2 (6 bases). The sequence came from an adult with an advanced solid tumor such as melanoma, head and neck, liver or kidney cancer. The CDR3 protein is CASSFGGDETQYF. CDR3 DNA: TGTGCCAGCAGCTTTGGCGGGGACGAGACCCAGTACTTC.